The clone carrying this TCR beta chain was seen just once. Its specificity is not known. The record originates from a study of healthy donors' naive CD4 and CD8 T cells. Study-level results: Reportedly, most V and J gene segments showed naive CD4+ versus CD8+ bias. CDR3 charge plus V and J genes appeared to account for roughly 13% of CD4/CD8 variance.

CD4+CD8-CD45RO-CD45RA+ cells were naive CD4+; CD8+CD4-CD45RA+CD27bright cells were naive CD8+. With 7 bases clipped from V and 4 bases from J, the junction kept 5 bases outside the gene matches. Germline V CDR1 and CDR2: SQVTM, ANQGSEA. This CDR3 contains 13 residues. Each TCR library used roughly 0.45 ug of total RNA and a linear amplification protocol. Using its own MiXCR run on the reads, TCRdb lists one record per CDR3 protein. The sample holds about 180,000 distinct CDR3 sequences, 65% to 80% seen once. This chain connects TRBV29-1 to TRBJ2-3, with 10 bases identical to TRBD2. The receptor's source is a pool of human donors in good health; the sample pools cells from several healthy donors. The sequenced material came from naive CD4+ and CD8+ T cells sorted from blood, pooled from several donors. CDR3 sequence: CSAWTSGADTQYF. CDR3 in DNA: TGCAGCGCCTGGACTAGCGGAGCAGATACGCAGTATTTT.